This T cell receptor (beta chain) is drawn from a study of cytomegalovirus exposure and HLA in healthy donors. Study findings and constraints: While the bulk of TCR sequences proved rare, some public TCRs turned up in many donors.

Both 60 Vbeta primers and 13 Jbeta primers went into the PCR. Clones were read by immunoSEQ multiplex PCR, and TCRdb kept only the in-frame ones, dropping some. The sample has under 150,000 clones, 55% to 75% seen once. The sample holds a few counts of this clone. The antigen remains unidentified. Germline loops: CDR1 MNHEY, CDR2 SMNVEV (reference sequence). CDR3 length: 16 amino acids. V lost 5 bases to trimming and J lost 4 bases; unmatched junction nucleotides: 11. This chain links TRBV27 with TRBJ2-7, with 10 bases that match TRBD2. This sequence originates from a young man in good health and CMV-seropositive. Material for sequencing was PBMCs. CDR3: CASSQYPTGLAYEQYF. CDR3 nucleotide sequence: TGTGCCAGCAGTCAATACCCAACGGGACTAGCGTACGAGCAGTACTTC.